Below, 5 T cell receptor beta chains from the same sample are listed, as sequenced in a study of control samples from healthy donors and cancer patients (dated by TCRdb to between 2020 and 2021). Libraries were built with the immunoSEQ multiplex PCR assay. As stored in TCRdb, this immuneACCESS dataset retains in-frame rearrangements with V and J assigned. A fraction of the clones does not appear; measured against another copy, unresolved V genes explain less than half of the discrepancy, and the remainder lacks a known reason. This sample holds 150,000 to 200,000 clones; roughly 89% were observed only once. The top ten constitute more than 10% of the sample. The specimen sequenced was blood. Receptor source: a young man in good health.

This chain links TRBV28 with TRBJ2-1; 9 bases match TRBD2. The CDR3 runs 15 residues. V lost 6 bases, J lost 9 bases, and 12 bases stayed unmatched. Germline loops: CDR1 MDHEN, CDR2 SYDVKM. CDR3: CASSSGTSKRSEQFF. DNA for the CDR3: TGTGCCAGCAGCTCCGGGACTAGCAAGAGGAGTGAGCAGTTCTTC.

This chain joins TRBV28 and TRBJ1-2; D is unclear. This CDR3 has 12 residues. Germline V gene lookup returns CDR1 MDHEN and CDR2 SYDVKM. V was cut by 3 bases and J by 8 bases, with 10 bases left in between. The CDR3 nucleotides read TGTGCCAGCAGTTTGACGACGCGGGGCTACACCTTC. Its protein is CASSLTTRGYTF.

The gene calls are TRBV10-3 and TRBJ2-1, with 7 bases lining up with TRBD2. Germline CDR1 reads ENHRY; CDR2 reads SYGVKD. J lost 5 bases, V lost 10 bases, and 17 bases had no gene match. CDR3 length: 16 amino acids. This CDR3 is CATGWISGPVNNEQFF. For the CDR3, the DNA is TGTGCCACTGGTTGGATTAGCGGGCCGGTAAACAATGAGCAGTTCTTC.

The J gene is TRBJ2-1, the V gene TRBV18; D gene uncertain. Germline V lookup: CDR1 KGHSH, CDR2 LQKENI. This CDR3 region has 17 residues. Trimming removed 3 bases at V and 5 bases at J, with 20 bases between. The CDR3 sequence: CASSPLVLRKTNNEQFF. Here the CDR3 DNA reads TGTGCCAGCTCACCTCTGGTTCTGCGGAAGACAAACAATGAGCAGTTCTTC.

The V gene is TRBV6-1, the J gene TRBJ1-1, with unresolved D. CDR3 length: 13 amino acids. The germline gives CDR1 MNHNS, CDR2 SASEGT. The germline V and J ends were trimmed by 2 bases and 1 base, with 5 bases remaining between them. The CDR3 nucleotides read TGTGCCAGCAGTGAAACAGCGAACACTGAAGCTTTCTTT. Translated, it gives CASSETANTEAFF.